The TCR beta chain described here comes from a study of T cell responses to AZD1222 COVID-19 vaccine. V lost 5 bases, J lost 5 bases, and 11 bases lay in between. The CDR3 is 13 residues long. Measured with immunoSEQ multiplex PCR; TCRdb has only the in-frame clones, and not every one. The repertoire holds about 110,000 clones, with roughly nine tenths as singletons. This clonotype originated in an adult in good health. The chain combines TRBV12-3 or TRBV12-4 with TRBJ2-3; D unresolved. Specimen: peripheral blood, collected on day 0 of AZD1222 vaccination. CDR3 protein: CASSLASGDTQYF. The CDR3 nucleotides read TGTGCCAGCAGTCTCGCATCTGGAGATACGCAGTATTTT.